Here is one TCR beta chain with its context. Its antigen remains unidentified. The sample is drawn from a study of cytomegalovirus exposure and HLA in healthy donors. Broader study findings: Using the classifier, cytomegalovirus status was reportedly diagnosed with high specificity and sensitivity. Investigators reported 164 TCR beta chains as tied to cytomegalovirus. In vitro confirmation showed three CMV-associated chains to be CMV antigen specific.

The primer mix had 60 Vbeta and 13 Jbeta primers. Only in-frame clones appear in the TCRdb table, and some are missing; sequencing was by immunoSEQ multiplex PCR. The table has roughly 150,000 clones, roughly four fifths seen once. The CDR3 runs 13 residues. Trimming left V 1 base short and J 7 bases short, with 10 bases between. Per germline, CDR1 SEHNR and CDR2 FQNEAQ (reference sequence). Sequenced: PBMCs. This TCR was sampled from a man aged 45-60 years in good health and CMV-seropositive. The chain has TRBV7-9 and TRBJ2-5, with D tentatively TRBD2 (5 bases). The CDR3 is CASSLVGESTQYF. The CDR3 coding sequence is TGTGCCAGCAGCTTAGTCGGGGAATCGACCCAGTACTTC. Full variable domain (outside the CDR3, taken from reference TRBV7-9 and TRBJ2-5): DTGVSQNPRHKITKRGQNVTFRCDPISEHNRLYWYRQTLGQGPEFLTYFQNEAQLEKSRLLSDRFSAERPKGSFSTLEIQRTEQGDSAMYLCASSLVGESTQYFGPGTRLLVL.